This TCR beta chain was profiled in a study of regulatory T cells in long-lasting Graves disease (dated by TCRdb to 2020 to 2023). For the study in its entirety: Antithyroid drugs had been taken for less than 3 months by newly diagnosed Graves' disease patients. Peripheral blood TCR sequencing and RNA sequencing compared persistent Graves' disease patients with newly diagnosed Graves' disease patients. The study was conducted in China and was registered as a clinical trial. TCR sequencing covered some 13 persistent and approximately 20 newly diagnosed Graves' disease patients, about 35 samples in total.

Library construction relied on multiplex PCR. Sequencing took place on an Illumina HiSeq 4000. TCR beta libraries were built with iRepertoire HTBI primers and Arm-PCR amplification of CDR3 regions. Before sequencing, the PCR products went through gel purification. The authors' analysis ran thus. Gene usage analysis of CDR3 amino acid clonotypes relied on the 55 to 80 TRBV and about 13 TRBJ segments identified across samples. COPE and FqMerger were used to merge filtered high-quality paired reads into contigs. BLAST was used to align contigs to IMGT TRBV, TRBD and TRBJ reference genes, and CDR3 was defined according to IMGT. Clonotypes above 0.1% frequency were classified as highly expanded clones. Repertoire diversity was measured by Shannon entropy, and V-J evenness by the Gini coefficient. A clonotype was considered public if more than one individual shared it. TCRdb cleaned the public reads at Q25 with fastp, built clones with MiXCR and kept in-frame beta chains. Entries are consolidated by CDR3 protein sequence, retaining the most common genes and DNA. The V and J calls here are based on TCRdb, not the publication. For this sample the table gives hundreds of thousands of distinct CDR3 sequences, of which about 15% were detected only once. The ten biggest clones cover approximately 7.6% of the sample.

The time point label corresponds to: newly diagnosed GD, antithyroid drugs for less than 3 months. For both TCR sequencing and RNA sequencing, RNA was extracted from PBMCs in TRIzol. The diagnosis of Graves' disease was made according to American Thyroid Association guidelines. The patients came from an endocrinology department in Xi'an, China. Each patient gave 8.5 to 9.5 milliliters of peripheral blood, collected in an EDTA anticoagulant tube. Ficoll Paque Plus density gradient separation was used to isolate PBMCs, and no additional T cell sorting was done. An Agilent 2100 Bioanalyzer and agarose gel were used to assess RNA quality, and a NanoDrop 2000 was used to measure RNA concentration. The research as a whole found: Sequencing and analysis were limited to the TCR beta chain. Lower TCR Shannon entropy and fewer highly expanded clones were observed in persistent Graves' disease patients than in newly diagnosed patients, which suggested clonal expansion. Persistent patients shared more public clonotypes among themselves (over 2,500) than newly diagnosed patients did (approximately 900). Because the primary lesion, thyroid tissue, could not be accessed, the study looked at peripheral blood alone. As a limitation, the authors acknowledged that the small sample size may reduce accuracy.

This clonotype came up many times. There is no known antigen for this receptor. The record has no base qualities; no much larger clone is one base away. These same data were also listed under a study on T cells in Graves' hyperthyroidism and ophthalmopathy. From that second study: A patient counted as having stable Graves' hyperthyroidism if no progression to ophthalmopathy occurred over 18 months of follow-up. Hyperthyroidism patients were newly diagnosed, had a disease duration of under 2 months, and were aged 18 to 65 years. Patients with uncontrolled infections, other autoimmune diseases, pregnancy or lactation were excluded. Diagnoses were established on the basis of clinical symptoms, serum thyroxine and TRAb, thyroid ultrasound, and orbital computed tomography. A first-round RT-PCR of the TCR CDR3 used the HTBI primer set with the Qiagen OneStep RT-PCR kit. Blood samples also contained most of the expanded thyroid clonotypes (frequency above 0.001), which suggests that blood repertoires may reflect thyroid immune responses. A model built on a 13 V-J signature distinguished ophthalmopathy from stable hyperthyroidism, reaching about 88% sensitivity and around 81% specificity in cross-validation and 80%/75% in testing. In validation, progression to ophthalmopathy was predicted by the model with 70.59% sensitivity and roughly 72% specificity, a median of approximately 7.1 months before onset. TCR V-J signatures able to tell the groups apart were searched for in a discovery cohort of approximately 95 patients, of whom over 40 had Graves' ophthalmopathy and 55 to 65 had stable Graves' hyperthyroidism. Prospective prediction of ophthalmopathy was tested in an independent validation cohort of approximately 19 hyperthyroidism patients and some 17 patients who later progressed to ophthalmopathy. For training and testing, the 100 or so patients in the discovery cohort were randomly divided in a 7:3 ratio. In about six Graves' hyperthyroidism patients, the study also compared T-cell repertoires from thyroid tissue with T-cell repertoires from blood. After blood sampling, hyperthyroidism patients were treated with methimazole at a starting dose of 30 mg daily, and ophthalmopathy patients were treated with high-dose intravenous methylprednisolone. The libraries were constructed in a second round of multiplex PCR and then size-selected and purified. Libraries were sequenced paired-end with 100 bp reads on an Illumina HiSeq2000. SOAPnuke was used to process the raw data, with reads discarded if the reads contained adapters or uncalled bases, had a mean Phred below 15, or lacked an exact constant-primer or identifier match. COPE v1.2.5 was used to merge high-quality paired reads, and clonotypes were defined as unique nucleotide sequences. Clonotypes were aligned to IMGT TRBV, TRBD and TRBJ reference segments using MiTCR v1.1. Analysis was restricted to V-J combinations with a frequency above 0.0001, which covered 99.2% of repertoires. A TCS score was defined as the ratio of F50 (clonal expansion) to E x V (chaos), with BLOSUM62-based TCRdist applied between CDR3 peptides within each V-J. Welch's t-statistics and random forest reduced fewer than 600 V-J features to 13, which were used in a naive Bayes classifier (R e1071). Sample size was not statistically predetermined, and blinding of investigators to group allocation was not performed. The paper describes TCR Vbeta CDR3 sequencing of some 130 peripheral blood samples, made up of 43 ophthalmopathy patients, roughly 72 hyperthyroidism patients and 17 progressor patients.

The clonotype was recovered from a middle-aged woman with Graves disease. Donor details come from another sample of the same person, matched by shared clones. The material sequenced was peripheral blood mononuclear cells (PBMCs), taken at new diagnosis, from a patient treated with antithyroid drugs.

Here the CDR3 is given as CASSLRWDRSGNTIYF. The sequenced DNA is TGTGCCAGCAGTTTAAGGTGGGATCGCTCTGGAAACACCATATATTTT. The sequence joins TRBV28 to TRBJ1-3; no D gene can be assigned with confidence. Counted from cysteine to phenylalanine, this CDR3 has 16 amino acids. CDR3 DNA is the only sequence kept; it has 48 bases, read in frame from the first base. From a lookup of the germline V gene, CDR1 and CDR2 are MDHEN and SYDVKM. V and J are truncated by 2 bases and 0 bases respectively, leaving an intervening sequence of 11 bases. The CDR3, completed at both ends by the reference TRBV28 and TRBJ1-3 genes, gives the full variable domain DVKVTQSSRYLVKRTGEKVFLECVQDMDHENMFWYRQDPGLGLRLIYFSYDVKMKEKGDIPEGYSVSREKKERFSLILESASTNQTSMYLCASSLRWDRSGNTIYFGEGSWLTVV.